This T cell receptor beta chain was profiled in a study of T cell repertoires in cytomegalovirus infection. Looking at the study overall: CMV epitopes, recently identified HLA-C-restricted and well-studied HLA-B-restricted, were used. From public TCR beta signatures came an indication of both CMV infection and matching HLA type. Whole-study results and caveats: HLA-C-restricted CMV clonotypes gave the most frequent clonotype in two of eight donors. Of the TCR beta families, the public ones yielded a cumulative frequency that identified carriers of CMV plus the relevant HLA.

A note on this clonotype: Its target is unknown.

Per germline, CDR1 DFQATT and CDR2 SNEGSKA (reference sequence). The ends lost 6 bases at V and 7 bases at J; junction bases unmatched: 8. The CDR3 sequence is 13 residues long. TCRdb reprocessed the reads with MiXCR, giving one entry per CDR3 protein. Of approximately 990,000 distinct CDR3 sequences in the sample, approximately 31% were seen once. The chain is built from TRBV20-1 and TRBJ2-2, with 7 bases fitting TRBD1. This specimen was cultured CD8+ T cells from PBMCs, taken from culture after CMV antigen stimulation. This TCR came from a human donor in good health (CMV status not recorded). Some clones in this sample may be carry-over from other donors' samples. The CDR3 loop reads CSAPDRADGELFF. The CDR3 DNA sequence: TGCAGTGCACCCGACAGGGCCGACGGGGAGCTGTTTTTT.